This TCR beta chain was profiled in a study of glioma-infiltrating T cells after dendritic cell vaccination. Study as a whole: Samples are from glioblastoma patients in Phase I and II dendritic cell vaccine trials.

The CDR3 length is 16 residues. From germline, CDR1 is LNHNV and CDR2 YYDKDF (reference sequence). Trimming cost V 0 bases and J 4 bases; bases outside gene matches: 6. PBMC sampling occurred before vaccination, two weeks after the third dose, and at progression. Primers: 60 V beta forward and 13 J beta reverse. The protocol was immunoSEQ multiplex PCR, while the TCRdb copy is restricted to in-frame clones and leaves out a portion. The sample has over 55,000 clones, 80% to 85% seen once. V and J are TRBV15 and TRBJ1-2; 9 bases are a match to TRBD1. This clonotype was obtained from a human donor with glioblastoma. The material was blood, obtained before dendritic cell vaccination. DNA for the CDR3: TGTGCCACCAGCAGAGATCAACAGGGGGCGCTCTATGGCTACACCTTC. This encodes CATSRDQQGALYGYTF.